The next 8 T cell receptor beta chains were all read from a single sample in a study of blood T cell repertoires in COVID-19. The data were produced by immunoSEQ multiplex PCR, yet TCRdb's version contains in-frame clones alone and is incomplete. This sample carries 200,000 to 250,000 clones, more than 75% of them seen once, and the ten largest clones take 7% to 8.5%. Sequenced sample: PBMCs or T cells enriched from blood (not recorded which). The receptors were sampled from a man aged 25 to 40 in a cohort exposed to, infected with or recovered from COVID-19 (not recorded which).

CDR3 in amino acids: CASSEVTGGPMGSDTQYF. In DNA, the CDR3 is TGCGCCAGCAGCGAGGTAACGGGAGGGCCGATGGGCTCAGATACGCAGTATTTT. The chain uses TRBV5-1 and TRBJ2-3; 8 nucleotides agree with TRBD2. The trim removed 4 bases at V and 4 bases at J, leaving 17 bases unmatched. The germline gives CDR1 SGHRS, CDR2 YFSETQ. CDR3 size: 18 residues. The variable domain in full, with the rest retrieved from reference TRBV5-1 and TRBJ2-3, is KAGVTQTPRYLIKTRGQQVTLSCSPISGHRSVSWYQQTPGQGLQFLFEYFSETQRNKGNFPGRFSGRQFSNSRSEMNVSTLELGDSALYLCASSEVTGGPMGSDTQYFGPGTRLTVL.

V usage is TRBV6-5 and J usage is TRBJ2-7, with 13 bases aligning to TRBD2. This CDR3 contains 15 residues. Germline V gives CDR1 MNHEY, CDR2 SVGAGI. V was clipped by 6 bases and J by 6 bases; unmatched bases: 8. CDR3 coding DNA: TGTGCCAGCAGCGGGACTAGCGGGAACCTCTTCGAGCAGTACTTC. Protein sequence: CASSGTSGNLFEQYF.

CDR3 sequence (DNA): TGTGCCAGCAGTTTCCCGACAGGGCGGAGGTTGAACACTGAAGCTTTCTTT. This encodes CASSFPTGRRLNTEAFF. J is TRBJ1-1 and V is TRBV6-2 or TRBV6-3, with 7 bases that match TRBD1. Germline CDR1 reads MNHEY; CDR2 reads SVGEGT. This CDR3 comprises 17 residues. The V segment lost 4 bases and the J segment 0 bases; nucleotides outside the gene matches: 11.

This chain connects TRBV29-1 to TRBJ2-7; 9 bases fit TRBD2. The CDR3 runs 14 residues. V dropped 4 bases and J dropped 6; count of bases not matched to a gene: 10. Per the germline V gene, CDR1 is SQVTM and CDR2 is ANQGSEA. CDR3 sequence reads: CSVAGGRAFSEQYF. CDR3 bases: TGCAGCGTTGCCGGCGGGAGGGCCTTTTCCGAGCAGTACTTC.

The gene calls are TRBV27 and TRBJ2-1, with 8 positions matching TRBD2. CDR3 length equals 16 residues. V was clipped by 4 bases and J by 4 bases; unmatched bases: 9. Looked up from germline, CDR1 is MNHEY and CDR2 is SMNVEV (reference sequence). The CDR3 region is CASSSQGEREYNEQFF. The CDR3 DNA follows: TGTGCCAGCAGTTCTCAGGGTGAGCGGGAGTACAATGAGCAGTTCTTC.

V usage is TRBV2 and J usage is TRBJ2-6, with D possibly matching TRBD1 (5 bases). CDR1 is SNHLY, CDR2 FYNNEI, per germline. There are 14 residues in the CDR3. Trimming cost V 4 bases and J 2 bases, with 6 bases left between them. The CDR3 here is CASSAGTGANVLTF. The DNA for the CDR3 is TGTGCCAGCAGTGCAGGGACTGGGGCCAACGTCCTGACTTTC.

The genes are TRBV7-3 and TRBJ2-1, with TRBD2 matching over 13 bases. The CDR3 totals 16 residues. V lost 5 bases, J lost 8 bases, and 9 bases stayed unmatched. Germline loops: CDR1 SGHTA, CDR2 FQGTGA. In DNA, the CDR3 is TGTGCCAGCAGCCAACTGGGACTAGCGGGACCAGATGAGCAGTTCTTC. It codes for CASSQLGLAGPDEQFF.

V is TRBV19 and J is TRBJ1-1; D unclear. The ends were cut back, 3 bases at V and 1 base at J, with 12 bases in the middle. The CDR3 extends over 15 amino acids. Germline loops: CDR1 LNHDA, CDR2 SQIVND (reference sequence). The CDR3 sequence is CASSINPGSNTEAFF. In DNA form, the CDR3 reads TGTGCCAGTAGTATCAACCCGGGATCGAACACTGAAGCTTTCTTT.